The sequence of this T cell receptor (beta chain) was determined in a study of T cell responses to AZD1222 COVID-19 vaccine. Looking at the study overall: Analyses pooled second doses at about 4 or about 12 weeks. General study results and limits: Most donors were white British, females outnumbered males, and clonal diversity was possibly underestimated. Dominant CD4 TCR responses targeted spike regions 160-218 and 743-854.

Germline assignment: CDR1 SGDLS and CDR2 YYNGEE. This CDR3 has 13 amino acids. V lost 3 bases and J lost 4, with 11 bases in between. Regarding this clone: The antigen remains undetermined.

Sequencing used immunoSEQ multiplex PCR; TCRdb keeps in-frame clones, though not all of them. The repertoire holds about 170,000 clones, with 80% to 95% as singletons. The V and J genes are TRBV9 and TRBJ2-7; no clear D gene. The source was peripheral blood, collected on day 0 of AZD1222 vaccination. This TCR derives from an adult in good health. CDR3 protein: CASSDNVGYEQYF. DNA of the CDR3: TGTGCCAGCAGCGACAATGTAGGGTACGAGCAGTACTTC.